This T cell receptor (beta chain) was sequenced during a study of OX40 agonist ivuxolimab in advanced cancers. The CDR3 runs 16 residues. V lost 10 bases to trimming and J lost 2 bases; unmatched junction nucleotides: 16. The V gene's germline CDR1 is LNHDA and CDR2 SQIVND (reference sequence). Sequencing was performed with immunoSEQ multiplex PCR; in TCRdb, only in-frame clones are kept and a portion is missing. The top ten hold around 3.9% of the sample, which has fewer than 70,000 clones, about 89% seen once. Note on this clone: Its target is not known.

Overall study findings and caveats: Near-lowest levels of clonal expansion characterized partial responders at 0.1-3.0 mg/kg. Relative to CD4+ cells, CD8+ T cells on average had more expanded clones. CD4+ and CD8+ T cells in blood underwent clonal expansion by week 6 at 0.1 to 3.0 mg/kg.

The sequence derives from an adult with an advanced solid tumor such as melanoma, head and neck, liver or kidney cancer. The specimen was CD4+ or CD8+ T cells sorted from blood, collected in a trial of the OX40 agonist ivuxolimab. The V gene is TRBV19, the J gene TRBJ1-2; 7 bases map to TRBD1. CDR3: CATEGQVDPRNYGYTF. The CDR3 DNA is TGTGCCACCGAAGGACAGGTAGACCCGAGGAACTATGGCTACACCTTC.